Following are 27 T cell receptor beta chains from one sample sequenced in a study of T cells after yellow fever vaccination. Using its own MiXCR run on the 5' RACE reads, TCRdb lists one record per CDR3 protein. This sample carries under 350,000 distinct CDR3 sequences, over 4% of them seen once, and the ten largest clones take 20% to 25%. Source: PBMCs, taken 5 days after the yellow fever booster vaccination. Receptor source: a man younger than 30 who received the YFV17D yellow fever vaccine.

This clonotype was detected only a few times. V is TRBV7-6 and J is TRBJ1-1, with D possibly being TRBD1 (5 bases). The CDR3 is 15 residues long. Germline V gene lookup returns CDR1 SGHVS and CDR2 FNYEAQ. The V and J ends lost 1 base and 1 base respectively, with 10 bases between them. Here the CDR3 DNA reads TGTGCCAGCAGCTTAGGGTCGGGGGGGAACACTGAAGCTTTCTTT. This codes for CASSLGSGGNTEAFF.

V and J are TRBV5-1 and TRBJ1-2; the match to TRBD1 covers 10 bases. Trimming cost V 0 bases and J 5 bases; bases outside gene matches: 7. Germline V gene sequence: CDR1 SGHRS, CDR2 YFSETQ. This CDR3 spans 16 amino acids. CDR3 loop: CASSLVETGGEYGYTF. The CDR3 coding sequence is TGCGCCAGCAGCTTGGTAGAGACAGGGGGCGAGTATGGCTACACCTTC.

In this sample, this clonotype turned up a few times. The chain recombines TRBV6-5 with TRBJ2-2; D perhaps matches TRBD2 (7 bases). Germline loops: CDR1 MNHEY, CDR2 SVGAGI. The CDR3 sequence is 16 residues long. V dropped 6 bases and J dropped 2 bases, with 16 bases sitting between them. The CDR3 DNA reads TGTGCCAGCAGCCCCCGGGGGGCAGGCAACACCGGGGAGCTGTTTTTT. Protein product: CASSPRGAGNTGELFF.

This clonotype appeared a few times. The chain links TRBV20-1 to TRBJ2-3; tentative D call: TRBD2 (5 bases). The CDR3 contains 13 residues. Trimming pared 7 bases from V and 1 base from J, leaving 12 bases between. Germline assignment: CDR1 DFQATT and CDR2 SNEGSKA (reference sequence). The CDR3 DNA sequence: TGCAGTGGAGGGATTCGAGGCACAGATACGCAGTATTTT. This translates into CSGGIRGTDTQYF.

The rearrangement uses TRBV7-9 and TRBJ1-2; 7 bases fit TRBD1. The CDR3 contains 16 residues. CDR1 and CDR2 (germline): SEHNR, FQNEAQ (reference sequence). The V and J ends lost 4 bases and 4 bases, in that order; junction bases with no gene match: 12. The CDR3 DNA follows: TGTGCCAGCAGCTCGATCCCAGGACAGGTTGGCTATGGCTACACCTTC. Translating gives CASSSIPGQVGYGYTF.

The V call is TRBV7-2, the J call TRBJ1-4; a weak D match, TRBD1 (5 bases). Germline V lookup: CDR1 SGHTA, CDR2 FQGNSA. The CDR3 sequence is 15 residues long. V lost 5 bases to trimming and J lost 1 base, with 11 bases between them. CDR3 region: CASSPGGLTNEKLFF. The CDR3 DNA is TGTGCCAGCAGCCCCGGGGGACTAACTAATGAAAAACTGTTTTTT.

The sample holds many counts of this clonotype. The chain recombines TRBV18 with TRBJ2-5; weak D call: TRBD2 (6 bases). The CDR3 spans 13 residues. CDR1 KGHSH and CDR2 LQKENI come from the germline V gene. Trimming pared 0 bases from V and 4 bases from J, leaving 6 bases between. The CDR3 bases are TGTGCCAGCTCACCACCGGGAGGAGAGACCCAGTACTTC. It yields the protein CASSPPGGETQYF.

This clonotype was found a few times. This chain connects TRBV6-2 or TRBV6-3 to TRBJ2-7, with D possibly called TRBD1 or TRBD2 (6 bases each). The CDR3 length is 13 residues. The germline V gene has CDR1 MNHEY and CDR2 SVGEGT. Trimming took 6 bases from V and 6 from J, leaving 15 bases between them. The CDR3 spells CASSRDRRGEQYV. CDR3 sequence (DNA): TGTGCCAGCAGCCGAGACAGGAGGGGCGAGCAGTACGTC.

The chain uses TRBV18 and TRBJ2-3; TRBD1 aligns across 7 bases. The CDR3 totals 16 residues. From germline, CDR1 is KGHSH and CDR2 LQKENI. V shed 3 bases and J 4 bases; nucleotides not matched to a gene: 10. In nucleotides, the CDR3 is TGTGCCAGCTCACCTCAATTTGACAGGGCCTCAGATACGCAGTATTTT. It yields the protein CASSPQFDRASDTQYF.

This clonotype has only a few counts. The rearrangement joins TRBV6-6 to TRBJ2-2; D is possibly TRBD1 or TRBD2 (5 bases each). The CDR3 has 16 residues. V was clipped by 4 bases and J by 1 base, with 13 bases between them. The germline V gene has CDR1 MNHNY and CDR2 SVGAGI (reference sequence). CDR3 protein: CASSSTFGGNTGELFF. CDR3 DNA: TGTGCCAGCAGTTCCACTTTTGGGGGGAACACCGGGGAGCTGTTTTTT.

Only a few counts were recorded for this clonotype. The chain is built from TRBV5-1 and TRBJ2-5; 7 bases are a match to TRBD1. V lost 5 bases, J lost 4 bases, and 11 bases stayed unmatched. The V gene's germline CDR1 is SGHRS and CDR2 YFSETQ. The CDR3 sequence is 15 residues long. The CDR3 DNA reads as TGCGCCAGCAGGGCCACAGGGGAACCGGGAGAGACCCAGTACTTC. It encodes CASRATGEPGETQYF. The complete variable domain, with remaining parts taken from reference TRBV5-1 and TRBJ2-5, reads KAGVTQTPRYLIKTRGQQVTLSCSPISGHRSVSWYQQTPGQGLQFLFEYFSETQRNKGNFPGRFSGRQFSNSRSEMNVSTLELGDSALYLCASRATGEPGETQYFGPGTRLLVL.

In its sample, this clonotype was seen many times. This rearrangement joins TRBV10-2 to TRBJ1-1; D perhaps matches TRBD1 (5 bases). Germline V gives CDR1 WSHSY, CDR2 SAAADI. V lost 2 bases and J 4 bases, leaving 17 bases between the germline ends. The CDR3 is 16 amino acids. This CDR3 is CASSEAQGPATTEAFF. DNA for the CDR3: TGCGCCAGCAGTGAGGCGCAGGGACCGGCGACCACTGAAGCTTTCTTT.

This clonotype was counted only a few times. The chain is built from TRBV13 and TRBJ1-1; possible D gene TRBD1, 5 bases. Germline values: CDR1 PRHDT, CDR2 FYEKMQ (reference sequence). The CDR3 contains 14 residues. V was cut by 8 bases and J by 1 base, with 14 bases left in between. For the CDR3, the DNA is TGTGCCAGCGTAGATCACAGGAGGAACACTGAAGCTTTCTTT. It specifies CASVDHRRNTEAFF. Together with reference TRBV13 and TRBJ1-1, the CDR3 gives the full variable domain: AAGVIQSPRHLIKEKRETATLKCYPIPRHDTVYWYQQGPGQDPQFLISFYEKMQSDKGSIPDRFSAQQFSDYHSELNMSSLELGDSALYFCASVDHRRNTEAFFGQGTRLTVV.

At least ten counts were recorded for this clonotype. This chain joins TRBV5-1 and TRBJ2-3; D uncertain. The CDR3 length is 12 residues. CDR1 and CDR2 (germline): SGHRS, YFSETQ. V was shortened by 7 bases and J by 4 bases, with 10 bases between the two germline ends. In DNA form, the CDR3 reads TGCGCCAGCCGTGATCTCCCAGATACGCAGTATTTT. It translates to CASRDLPDTQYF.

The table lists this clonotype with a few counts. This rearrangement joins TRBV7-8 to TRBJ2-3; a weak D match, TRBD2 (5 bases). The V end lost 0 bases, the J end lost 2 bases, and 12 bases lay between the germline ends. The CDR3 runs to 16 residues. The V gene's germline CDR1 is SGHVS and CDR2 FQNEAQ. CDR3 nucleotide sequence: TGTGCCAGCAGCTTAGCGCCCACTAGGGCCACAGATACGCAGTATTTT. Its protein is CASSLAPTRATDTQYF.

This clonotype appeared many times. The V call is TRBV20-1, the J call TRBJ2-5, with TRBD2 identical over 9 bases. The CDR3 is made up of 15 amino acids. In germline, CDR1 is DFQATT, CDR2 SNEGSKA (reference sequence). Germline trimming cut 0 bases from V and 0 bases from J; bases unmatched to any gene: 2. The CDR3 DNA follows: TGCAGTGCTAGAGAGGCTAGCGGGGACCAAGAGACCCAGTACTTC. Translation: CSAREASGDQETQYF.

The rearrangement joins TRBV9 to TRBJ2-1; 13 bases match TRBD2. V lost 3 bases to trimming and J lost 9 bases; unmatched junction nucleotides: 6. The CDR3 contains 15 residues. The germline V gene encodes CDR1 SGDLS and CDR2 YYNGEE. The chain's CDR3 is CASSGTSGGAGEQFF. CDR3 DNA sequence: TGTGCCAGCAGCGGCACTAGCGGGGGGGCGGGTGAGCAGTTCTTC.

The V call is TRBV12-3 or TRBV12-4, the J call TRBJ2-4; either TRBD1 or TRBD2 may fit D (5 bases each). There are 11 residues in the CDR3. Trimming took 5 bases from V and 15 from J, leaving 14 bases between them. Here the CDR3 reads CASSPGALRYF. The CDR3, as DNA: TGTGCCAGCAGTCCCGGGGCCCTGCGGTACTTC.

The chain combines TRBV3-1 with TRBJ2-3; 8 bases fit TRBD2. This CDR3 region has 20 residues. CDR1 and CDR2 from the germline V gene are LGHDT and YNNKEL (reference sequence). The V gene end was trimmed by 1 base and the J gene end by 2 bases; junction bases not matched to a gene: 17. CDR3 nucleotide sequence: TGTGCCAGCAGCCAAGGTGATGAAGGTAGGGCTAGCGGGTTCACAGATACGCAGTATTTT. It yields the protein CASSQGDEGRASGFTDTQYF.

In this sample, this clonotype turned up a few times. This chain uses TRBV11-2 with TRBJ1-1; the D gene is possibly TRBD1 (5 bases). This CDR3 has 15 residues. Deletions cut 2 bases from V and 1 base from J, with 11 bases between. Per the germline V gene, CDR1 is SGHAT and CDR2 is FQNNGV. CDR3: CASSLMRTQNTEAFF. DNA for the CDR3: TGTGCCAGCAGCTTAATGAGGACACAGAACACTGAAGCTTTCTTT.

Ten or more counts support this clonotype. The rearrangement uses TRBV4-2 and TRBJ2-1; D ambiguous. V was trimmed by 2 bases and J by 7 bases, leaving 9 bases between them. The CDR3 extends over 13 amino acids. The V gene's germline CDR1 is LGHNA and CDR2 YNFKEQ. CDR3 in DNA: TGTGCCAGCAGCCAACCCGAGAGGAATGAGCAGTTCTTC. It yields the protein CASSQPERNEQFF.

This clonotype was picked up a small number of times. The CDR3, as DNA: TGCAGTGCTAGAGATCTGCGGGGCCGCGAGCAGTTCTTC. Translation: CSARDLRGREQFF. The chain joins TRBV20-1 to TRBJ2-1; the D gene is possibly TRBD2 (6 bases). The CDR3 runs 13 residues. CDR1 and CDR2 (germline): DFQATT, SNEGSKA (reference sequence). Trimming removed 0 bases from V and 10 bases from J, with 13 bases in between.

This clonotype was observed many times. The V call is TRBV30, the J call TRBJ2-3; tentative D call: TRBD1 (5 bases). Germline CDR1 is GTSNPN and CDR2 is SVGIG (reference sequence). The length of the CDR3 is 13 residues. V was shortened by 2 bases and J by 2 bases, with 8 bases between the two germline ends. CDR3 loop: CAWSRGYTDTQYF. The DNA of the CDR3 is TGTGCCTGGAGTAGGGGATACACAGATACGCAGTATTTT.

Written as DNA, the CDR3 is TGTGCCAGCAGCTTTTCAGGGGCAGAACAGCCCCAGCATTTT. Its translation is CASSFSGAEQPQHF. V usage is TRBV7-2 and J usage is TRBJ1-5; possible D gene TRBD1, 6 bases. Per germline, CDR1 SGHTA and CDR2 FQGNSA. The V and J ends lost 3 bases and 7 bases respectively, with 13 bases between them. The CDR3 contains 14 residues.

In this sample, this clonotype turned up a few times. The chain combines TRBV11-2 with TRBJ2-4; the D is unclear. The CDR3 length is 12 residues. V was cut by 5 bases and J by 6 bases, with 8 bases left in between. CDR1 is SGHAT and CDR2 is FQNNGV in the germline V gene. CDR3 sequence reads: CASSPTLNIQYF. The CDR3 bases are TGTGCCAGCAGCCCTACCTTAAACATTCAGTACTTC.

There are many counts of this clonotype. V usage is TRBV29-1 and J usage is TRBJ1-1, with 7 bases matching TRBD1. From germline, CDR1 is SQVTM and CDR2 ANQGSEA. This CDR3 region has 14 residues. Trimming removed 4 bases from V and 1 base from J; junction bases left unmatched: 6. CDR3 coding DNA: TGCAGCGTTGGAAATTACAGGGGGAACACTGAAGCTTTCTTT. Protein: CSVGNYRGNTEAFF.

This clonotype has only a few counts. The chain employs TRBV12-3 or TRBV12-4 and TRBJ1-5; D is uncertain. This CDR3 comprises 13 residues. Trimming shortened V by 7 bases and J by 15 bases, and 22 bases separated the two germline ends. CDR3 in amino acids: CASNWGGQWPRHF. The DNA for the CDR3 is TGTGCCAGCAACTGGGGAGGGCAGTGGCCGCGGCATTTT.